These T cell receptor beta chains were read from a single sample in a study of blood T cell repertoires in COVID-19. Measured with immunoSEQ multiplex PCR; TCRdb has only the in-frame clones, and not every one. Of 250,000 to 300,000 clones in the sample, approximately 80% were seen once. The sequenced sample was peripheral blood. The receptors shown here come from a woman aged 60-75 years with active or convalescent COVID-19. The CDR3 runs from the conserved cysteine through the conserved F or W. The D gene is left open where the match is weak. Clone size, where shown, is once, few, many, or a class for clones that have expanded.

CASSVSAGGKWSDTQYF,TGTGCCAGCAGCGTATCAGCGGGGGGCAAGTGGTCAGATACGCAGTATTTT,TRBJ2-3,TRBD2,TRBV9,-
CASSQEPVGVHEAFF,TGCGCCAGCAGCCAAGAGCCGGTAGGGGTTCATGAAGCTTTCTTT,TRBJ1-1,-,TRBV4-1,-
CASNPVRDYPSYEQYF,TGCGCCAGCAACCCGGTCCGGGACTACCCCTCCTACGAGCAGTACTTC,TRBJ2-7,TRBD2,TRBV10-1,-
CASSVRRGSTDTQYF,TGTGCCAGCAGTGTCCGGCGGGGGAGCACAGATACGCAGTATTTT,TRBJ2-3,TRBD2,TRBV25-1,once
CAIRPGQTNYGYTF,TGTGCCATCAGGCCGGGACAGACTAACTATGGCTACACCTTC,TRBJ1-2,TRBD1,TRBV10-3,-
CASSLMAVSGNTIYF,TGCGCCAGCAGCTTGATGGCCGTCTCTGGAAACACCATATATTTT,TRBJ1-3,-,TRBV5-1,-
CASSLEPTGNEQYF,TGTGCCAGCAGCTTAGAGCCGACAGGGAACGAGCAGTACTTC,TRBJ2-7,TRBD1,TRBV11-2,-
CASSPGTNFDSSNQPQHF,TGTGCCAGCTCACCAGGGACAAATTTTGATTCGAGCAATCAGCCCCAGCATTTT,TRBJ1-5,-,TRBV18,few
CASSAGQANTEAFF,TGCGCCAGCAGCGCTGGACAGGCGAACACTGAAGCTTTCTTT,TRBJ1-1,TRBD1,TRBV5-1,-
CASSSGSRMNTEAFF,TGTGCCAGCAGCTCCGGTTCGCGAATGAACACTGAAGCTTTCTTT,TRBJ1-1,-,TRBV5-5,-
CASSEGTGFTEAFF,TGTGCCAGCAGTGAAGGGACAGGGTTCACTGAAGCTTTCTTT,TRBJ1-1,TRBD1,TRBV25-1,-
CASSFMGQGAGQPQHF,TGTGCCAGCAGTTTCATGGGACAGGGGGCAGGTCAGCCCCAGCATTTT,TRBJ1-5,TRBD1,TRBV27,-
CASSSRGPMQETQYF,TGTGCCAGCAGCTCGCGGGGGCCTATGCAAGAGACCCAGTACTTC,TRBJ2-5,-,TRBV3-1/TRBV3-2,once
CASSLAGSTGELFF,TGTGCCAGCAGTCTAGCGGGGAGCACCGGGGAGCTGTTTTTT,TRBJ2-2,TRBD2,TRBV6-6,-
CASRPGQGQGYTEAFF,TGTGCCAGCAGACCCGGACAGGGACAAGGGTACACTGAAGCTTTCTTT,TRBJ1-1,TRBD1,TRBV11-1,once
CASSLATGPTDTQYF,TGTGCCAGCAGCTTGGCTACAGGGCCCACAGATACGCAGTATTTT,TRBJ2-3,-,TRBV5-4,-
CASSLSTGTAGGYTF,TGTGCCAGCAGCTTATCGACAGGGACCGCAGGTGGCTACACCTTC,TRBJ1-2,TRBD1,TRBV11-2,-
CAISGEGETQYF,TGTGCCATCAGTGGTGAGGGAGAGACCCAGTACTTC,TRBJ2-5,-,TRBV10-3,-
CASSERTGRRGYTF,TGTGCCAGCAGTGAACGGACAGGGCGTCGTGGCTACACCTTC,TRBJ1-2,TRBD1,TRBV2,-
CASSQVFGNTIYF,TGTGCCAGCAGCCAAGTCTTCGGAAACACCATATATTTT,TRBJ1-3,-,TRBV3-1/TRBV3-2,few